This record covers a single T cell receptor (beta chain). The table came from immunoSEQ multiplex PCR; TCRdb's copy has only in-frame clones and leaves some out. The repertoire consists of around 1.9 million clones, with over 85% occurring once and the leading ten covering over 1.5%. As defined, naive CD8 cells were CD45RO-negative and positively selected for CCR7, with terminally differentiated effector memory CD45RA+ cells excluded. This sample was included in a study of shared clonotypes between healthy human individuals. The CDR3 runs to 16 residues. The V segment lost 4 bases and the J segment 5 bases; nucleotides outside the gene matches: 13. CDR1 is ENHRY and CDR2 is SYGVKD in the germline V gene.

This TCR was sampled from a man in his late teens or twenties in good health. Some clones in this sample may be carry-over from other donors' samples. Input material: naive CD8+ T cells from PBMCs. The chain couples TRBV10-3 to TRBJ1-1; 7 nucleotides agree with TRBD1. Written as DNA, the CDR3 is TGTGCCATCAGTGGCTCCCGGGACAGTTCACGAACTGAAGCTTTCTTT. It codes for CAISGSRDSSRTEAFF.